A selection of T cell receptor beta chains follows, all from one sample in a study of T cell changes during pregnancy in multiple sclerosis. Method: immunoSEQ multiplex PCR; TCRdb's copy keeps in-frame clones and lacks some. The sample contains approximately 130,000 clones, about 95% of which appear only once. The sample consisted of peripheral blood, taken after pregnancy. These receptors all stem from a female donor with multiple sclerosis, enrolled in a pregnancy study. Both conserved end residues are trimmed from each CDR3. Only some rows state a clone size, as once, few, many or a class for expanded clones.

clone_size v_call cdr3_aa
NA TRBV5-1 ASSLASISGRADDEQF
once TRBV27 ASKREGPSLSYEQY
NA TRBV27 ASRTGSTPTLQPQH
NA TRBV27 ASRAGEAYEQY
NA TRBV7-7 ASSPAWAGSSYNEQF
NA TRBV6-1 ASRATGTYEQY
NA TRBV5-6 ASSQQGLSYEQY
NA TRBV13 ASSYPRAGAWNEQF
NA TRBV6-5 ASGAPTRY
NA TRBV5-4 ASSLDRDQPQH
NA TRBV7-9 ASSLALGQGREYGYT
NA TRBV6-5 ASSYGQYTGELF
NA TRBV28 ASSGTGVSVQAF
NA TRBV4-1 ASSQGPGAAYEQY
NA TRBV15 ATGWDRGRYEQY
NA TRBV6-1 ASSAPLADSSYNEQF
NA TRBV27 ASRQGVSNQPQH
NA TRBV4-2 ASSQEAKTSAQETQY
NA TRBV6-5 ASSYSRRQGNSPLH
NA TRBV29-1 SVERTGPRYGYT
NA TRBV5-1 ASSLRGSSLSYEQY
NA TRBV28 ASISGPRGRETQY
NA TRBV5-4 ASSSQGSNQPQH
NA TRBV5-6 ASSLASSGAYNEQF
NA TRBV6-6 ASRPAGTYEQY
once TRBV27 ASSLRGAGEQY
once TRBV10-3 AISATSFEQY
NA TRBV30 AWSGGFSQETQY
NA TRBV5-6 ASSPPGLSYSHEQY
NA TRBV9 ASSVASGTSTDTQY
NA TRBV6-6 ASSYSAGSSQPQH
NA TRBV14 ASSQGTGPYNEQF